The clone carrying this T cell receptor (beta chain) was detected many times. Antigen unknown. On average, the one heparinised blood draw given by each donor was about 100 mL. Sorting based on CD45RO/CCR7/CD25/CD127/CD95/CD27 separated CD4+ naive, central memory, regulatory and stem cell-like memory cells. This sample is drawn from a study of beta chain features in type 1 diabetes. General study results and limits: Shortening that was moderate but significant affected the TCRB CDR3s of Type 1 diabetes patients in all four CD4+ subsets. Researchers reported that naive, central memory and Treg TCRB repertoires appeared more similar in patients than in healthy donors. Short templates might get an advantage during PCR, and this would be equal in patients and controls.

The length of the CDR3 is 16 residues. Germline V gene sequence: CDR1 SGHTA, CDR2 FQGNSA. V lost 1 base, J lost 3 bases, and 6 bases stayed unmatched. The investigators reverse transcribed all of the isolated RNA, so they sequenced expressed TCRB transcripts. The method was immunoSEQ multiplex PCR; TCRdb's version includes in-frame clones alone and lacks a portion of them. The data show about 390,000 clones, around a tenth seen once. This sequence joins TRBV7-2 and TRBJ2-1, with 7 bases aligning to TRBD2. The receptor was isolated from a man younger than 45 with type 1 diabetes. The sequenced material came from central memory CD4+ T cells from blood. CDR3 amino acids: CASSLVRLAVYNEQFF. In nucleotides, the CDR3 is TGTGCCAGCAGCTTAGTTCGCCTAGCGGTCTACAATGAGCAGTTCTTC.